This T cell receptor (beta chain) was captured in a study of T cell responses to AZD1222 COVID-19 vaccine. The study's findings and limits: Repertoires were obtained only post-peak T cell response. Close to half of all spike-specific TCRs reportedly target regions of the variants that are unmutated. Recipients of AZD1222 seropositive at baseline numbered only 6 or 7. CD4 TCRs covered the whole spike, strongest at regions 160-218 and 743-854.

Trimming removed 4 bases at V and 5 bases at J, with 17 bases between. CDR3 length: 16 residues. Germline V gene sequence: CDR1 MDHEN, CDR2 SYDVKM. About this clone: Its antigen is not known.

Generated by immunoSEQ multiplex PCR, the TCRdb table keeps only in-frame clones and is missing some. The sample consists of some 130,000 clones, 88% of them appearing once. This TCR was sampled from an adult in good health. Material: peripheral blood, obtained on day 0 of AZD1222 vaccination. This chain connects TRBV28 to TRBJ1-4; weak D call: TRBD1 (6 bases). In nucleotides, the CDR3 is TGTGCCAGCAGTTGGACCTGGACAGAAGCAAATGAAAAACTGTTTTTT. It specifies CASSWTWTEANEKLFF. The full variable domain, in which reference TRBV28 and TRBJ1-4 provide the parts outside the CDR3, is DVKVTQSSRYLVKRTGEKVFLECVQDMDHENMFWYRQDPGLGLRLIYFSYDVKMKEKGDIPEGYSVSREKKERFSLILESASTNQTSMYLCASSWTWTEANEKLFFGSGTQLSVL.